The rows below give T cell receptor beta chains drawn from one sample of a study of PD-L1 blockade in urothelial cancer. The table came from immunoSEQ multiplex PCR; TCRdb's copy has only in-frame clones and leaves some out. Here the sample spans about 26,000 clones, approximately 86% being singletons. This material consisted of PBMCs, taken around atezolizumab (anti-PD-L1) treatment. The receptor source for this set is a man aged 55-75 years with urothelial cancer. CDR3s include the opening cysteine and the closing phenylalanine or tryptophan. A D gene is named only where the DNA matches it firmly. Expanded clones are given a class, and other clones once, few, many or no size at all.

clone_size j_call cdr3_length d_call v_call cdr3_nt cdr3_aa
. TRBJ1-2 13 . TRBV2 TGTGCCAGCAGTGAAGAAAGCGACTATGGCTACACCTTC CASSEESDYGYTF
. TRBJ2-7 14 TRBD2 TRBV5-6 TGTGCCAGCAGTTCATGGACTAGCGACTACGAGCAGTACTTC CASSSWTSDYEQYF
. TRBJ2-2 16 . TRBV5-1 TGCGCCAGCAGCTTGGTTCCCCAGACGAACACCGGGGAGCTGTTTTTT CASSLVPQTNTGELFF
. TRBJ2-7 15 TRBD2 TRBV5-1 TGCGCCAGCAGCTTGGGGGAGGGGTTCTCCTACGAGCAGTACTTC CASSLGEGFSYEQYF
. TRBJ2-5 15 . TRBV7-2 TGTGCCAGCAGCCCCCGGACCCTCAGGGGAGAGACCCAGTACTTC CASSPRTLRGETQYF
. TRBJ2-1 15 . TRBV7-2 TGTGCCAGCAGCCCTCCGGGAGTAAAGTACAATGAGCAGTTCTTC CASSPPGVKYNEQFF
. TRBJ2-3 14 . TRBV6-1 TGTGCCAGCAGGGACAGCACTAGCACAGATACGCAGTATTTT CASRDSTSTDTQYF
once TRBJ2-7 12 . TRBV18 TGTGCCAGCTCGTTTTCAGGGGACGAGCAGTGCTTC CASSFSGDEQCF
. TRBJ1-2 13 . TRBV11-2 TGTGCCAGCAGCCAGAGGGGGACGGGGGGCTACACCTTC CASSQRGTGGYTF
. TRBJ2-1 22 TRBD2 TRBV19 TGTGCCAGTAGTCTTCCCCGACCAGGGACTAGCGGGCCACCTCAGGATTACAATGAGCAGTTCTTC CASSLPRPGTSGPPQDYNEQFF
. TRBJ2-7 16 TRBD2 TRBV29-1 TGCAGCGTTGAAGGGGCTAGCGGGAGGCGAACCTACGAGCAGTACTTC CSVEGASGRRTYEQYF
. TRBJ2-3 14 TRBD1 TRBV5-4 TGTGCCAGCACCACTGACAGGGCTGGGGATACGCAGTATTTT CASTTDRAGDTQYF
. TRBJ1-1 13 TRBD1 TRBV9 TGTGCCAGCAGCGTAGTTGGACAGGCTGAAGCTTTCTTT CASSVVGQAEAFF
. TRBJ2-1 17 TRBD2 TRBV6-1 TGTGCCAGCAGTGCCCTGGGACTAGCGGGCGACAACAATGAGCAGTTCTTC CASSALGLAGDNNEQFF
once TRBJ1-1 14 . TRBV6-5 TGTGCCACCCTTCCCCAGGGTGGTGACACTGAAGCTTTCTTT CATLPQGGDTEAFF
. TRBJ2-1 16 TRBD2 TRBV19 TGTGCCAGTAGTATAGATGGGACTAGCGGGGGAAATGAGCAGTTCTTC CASSIDGTSGGNEQFF
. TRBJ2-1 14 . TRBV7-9 TGTGCCAGCAGCTTAGACTCCTCCTACAATGAGCAGTTCTTC CASSLDSSYNEQFF
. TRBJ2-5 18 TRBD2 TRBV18 TGTGCCAGCTCACGGGCCCTCCGGCGGGAGGGGGCCCAAGAGACCCAGTACTTC CASSRALRREGAQETQYF
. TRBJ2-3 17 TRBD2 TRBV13 TGTGCCAGCAGCTTAGCTGCGGGCGGGGGGGGTTTAGGTACGCAGTATTTT CASSLAAGGGGLGTQYF
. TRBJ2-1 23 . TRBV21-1 TGTGCCAGCAGCAAAGTTTTAAGTGAATATAGGGACAGGGGGCTTTTCTCCTACAATGAGCAGTTCTTC CASSKVLSEYRDRGLFSYNEQFF
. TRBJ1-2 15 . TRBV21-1 TGTGCCAGCAGCAAAGCCCTCGACACTAACTATGGCTACACCTTC CASSKALDTNYGYTF
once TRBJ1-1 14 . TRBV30 TGTGCCTGGAGTGTATCCGGGTGGGACACTGAAGCTTTCTTT CAWSVSGWDTEAFF
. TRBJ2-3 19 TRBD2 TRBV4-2 TGTGCCAGCAGCCAAGAGGCCGGGACTAGCGGGAGGAGCACAGATACGCAGTATTTT CASSQEAGTSGRSTDTQYF
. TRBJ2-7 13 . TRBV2 TGTGCCAGCAGTGTCTCAACTAGTCCGGGGCAGTACTTC CASSVSTSPGQYF
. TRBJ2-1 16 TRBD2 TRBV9 TGTGCCAGCAGCGGTCCTGGGGGGAGGGCCTCGTATGAGCAGTTCTTC CASSGPGGRASYEQFF
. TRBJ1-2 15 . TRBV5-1 TGCGCCAGCAGCGCGGCCAGCGGCCAAAACTATGGCTACACCTTC CASSAASGQNYGYTF
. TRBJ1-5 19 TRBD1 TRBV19 TGTGCCAGTAGTCGCGGCCGGGTTAGGGGGCTCTCTACGGATCAGCCCCAGCATTTT CASSRGRVRGLSTDQPQHF
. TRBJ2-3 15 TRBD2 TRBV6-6 TGTGCCAGCAGGCGGACTAGCGGGGGCACAGATACGCAGTATTTT CASRRTSGGTDTQYF
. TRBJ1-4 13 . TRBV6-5 TGTGCCAGCAGCTCTAGAGATAATGAAAAACTGTTTTTT CASSSRDNEKLFF
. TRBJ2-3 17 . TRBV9 TGTGCCAGCAGCGTAGGACGGCGGGTAGTCGGGCTAGATACGCAGTATTTT CASSVGRRVVGLDTQYF
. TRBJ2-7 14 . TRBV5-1 TGCGCCAGCAGCCCTGACGGGAAAGGCTACGAGCAGTACTTC CASSPDGKGYEQYF
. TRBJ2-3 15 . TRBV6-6 TGTGCCAGCAGTTACTCGTTTGCGGCCACAGATACGCAGTATTTT CASSYSFAATDTQYF
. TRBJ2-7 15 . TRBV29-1 TGCAGCGCTGCGTCCGGGACATCTGCCCGCTACGAGCAGTACTTC CSAASGTSARYEQYF
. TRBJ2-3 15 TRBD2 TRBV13 TGTGCCAGCAGCCGGACTAGCGGGAGTTCAGATACGCAGTATTTT CASSRTSGSSDTQYF
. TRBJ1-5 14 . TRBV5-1 TGCGCCAGCAGCCCCACGGGGGGCAATCAGCCCCAGCATTTT CASSPTGGNQPQHF
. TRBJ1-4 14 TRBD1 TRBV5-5 TGTGCCAGCAGCCCCGGGACAGTGACTGAAAAACTGTTTTTT CASSPGTVTEKLFF
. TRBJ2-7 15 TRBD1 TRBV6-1 TGTGCCAGCAGTGGGCGGACAGGGGGCTCCTACGAGCAGTACTTC CASSGRTGGSYEQYF
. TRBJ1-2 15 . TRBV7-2 TGTGCCAGCAGCTTATTCCTAGCAGTCAACTATGGCTACACCTTC CASSLFLAVNYGYTF
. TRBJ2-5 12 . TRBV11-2 TGTGCCAGCAGCTTCCCAGACAGGTCCCAGTACTTC CASSFPDRSQYF
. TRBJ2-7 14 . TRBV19 TGTGCCAGGGTACACAGGCGTGGATGGTCCGAGCAGTACTTC CARVHRRGWSEQYF
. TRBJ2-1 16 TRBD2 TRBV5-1 TGCGCCTCCGGGAGCAGCTTGGGGGGAGGGGCTGCGGAGCAGTTCTTC CASGSSLGGGAAEQFF
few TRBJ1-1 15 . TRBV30 TGTGCCTGGAGTGGATACAGGGAAGCGAACACTGAAGCTTTCTTT CAWSGYREANTEAFF
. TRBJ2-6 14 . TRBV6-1 TGTGCCAGCCCCAGGGGCTCTGGGGCCAACGTCCTGACTTTC CASPRGSGANVLTF
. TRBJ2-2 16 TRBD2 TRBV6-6 TGTGCCAGCAGTTACGGGGCTAGCGGGGGGACCGGGGAGCTGTTTTTT CASSYGASGGTGELFF
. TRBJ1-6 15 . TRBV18 TGTGCCAGCTCACCAGACAGTCAGCCCAATTCACCCCTCCACTTT CASSPDSQPNSPLHF
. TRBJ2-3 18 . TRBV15 TGTGCCACCAGCAGGCTCCGACAGTCCTCGGGCCGCACAGATACGCAGTATTTT CATSRLRQSSGRTDTQYF
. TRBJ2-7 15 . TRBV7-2 TGTGCCAGCAGCCCGCCGCGACACTTAAAATACGAGCAGTACTTC CASSPPRHLKYEQYF
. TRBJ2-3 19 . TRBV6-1 TGTGCCAGCAGTGCATCCGGCCGACGGGCTTGGGGCGAGACAGATACGCAGTATTTT CASSASGRRAWGETDTQYF
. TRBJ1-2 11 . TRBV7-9 TGTGCCACCCACGCTAGGGGTGGCTACACCTTC CATHARGGYTF
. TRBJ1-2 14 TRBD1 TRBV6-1 TGTGCCAGCAGTCCCCGACAGGGGTTAGGTGGCTACACCTTC CASSPRQGLGGYTF
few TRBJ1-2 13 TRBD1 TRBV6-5 TGTGCCAGCAGTTCAGAGACAGGGTATGGCTACACCTTC CASSSETGYGYTF
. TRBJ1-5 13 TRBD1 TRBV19 TGTGCCAGTAGTGACAGGGTCTACCAGCCCCAGCATTTT CASSDRVYQPQHF